These 15 T cell receptor beta chains were sequenced from one sample in a study of beta chain features in type 1 diabetes listed by TCRdb under 2018. Libraries came from the immunoSEQ multiplex PCR assay. The High Capacity cDNA Reverse Transcription Kit was used to reverse transcribe all of the isolated RNA, meaning that expressed TCRB transcripts were what got sequenced. Imported from immuneACCESS, the table was reduced by TCRdb to in-frame sequences with V and J called. These copies leave out some clones; in studies compared against another copy, an unresolved V gene accounts for under half, and the cause of the remainder is not known. In this sample the table shows around 58,000 clones, approximately 59% of which occur a single time. Roughly 2.4% of the sample is taken by the ten largest. The sample comprised Tregs from blood. Read against the paper, the sample's cell subset or site label means: regulatory CD4+ T cells. Receptors were obtained from a woman aged 18-30 years in good health.

Only a few counts were recorded for this clone. DNA of the CDR3: TGCGCCAGCAGCTTGGCTAGTGCAACAGATACGCAGTATTTT. It yields the protein CASSLASATDTQYF. This rearrangement joins TRBV5-1 to TRBJ2-3; D is unclear. Trimming stripped 0 bases from V and 3 bases from J, with 8 bases between. The CDR3 length is 14 residues. Germline V gene lookup returns CDR1 SGHRS and CDR2 YFSETQ.

The chain recombines TRBV9 with TRBJ2-5, with 8 bases matching TRBD1. The last part of the DNA fits TRBJ2-7 better; the J call may be wrong. This CDR3 comprises 14 residues. The V gene's germline CDR1 is SGDLS and CDR2 YYNGEE. The CDR3 loop reads CASSAQGDAYEQYF. The CDR3 DNA reads TGTGCCAGCAGCGCACAGGGGGATGCCTACGAGCAGTACTTC.

There are many counts of this clone. The chain employs TRBV10-3 and TRBJ2-7; TRBD2 matches at 8 bases. CDR1 is ENHRY, CDR2 SYGVKD, per germline. CDR3 length: 12 residues. The trim removed 10 bases at V and 6 bases at J, leaving 8 bases unmatched. CDR3 nucleotide sequence: TGTGCCACCGCCCGGGGGGGGAGCGAGCAGTACTTC. This sequence encodes CATARGGSEQYF.

The J gene is TRBJ1-2, the V gene TRBV5-5, with 8 bases fitting TRBD1. Unmatched junction bases numbered 8, after V lost 6 bases and J lost 7 bases. Germline V gives CDR1 SGHKS, CDR2 YYEKEE (reference sequence). This CDR3 contains 13 residues. The CDR3 sequence is CASTPGTGGGYTF. The CDR3 DNA is TGTGCCAGCACCCCCGGGACAGGAGGTGGCTACACCTTC. The variable domain in full, with the rest retrieved from reference TRBV5-5 and TRBJ1-2, is DAGVTQSPTHLIKTRGQQVTLRCSPISGHKSVSWYQQVLGQGPQFIFQYYEKEERGRGNFPDRFSARQFPNYSSELNVNALLLGDSALYLCASTPGTGGGYTFGSGTRLTVV.

This rearrangement joins TRBV30 to TRBJ1-1; D is perhaps TRBD1 (6 bases). Germline values: CDR1 GTSNPN, CDR2 SVGIG (reference sequence). There are 13 residues in the CDR3. Trimming removed 4 bases at V and 0 bases at J, with 9 bases between. This CDR3 is CAWNGQMNTEAFF. The CDR3 DNA reads TGTGCCTGGAATGGACAGATGAACACTGAAGCTTTCTTT.

The rearrangement uses TRBV7-9 and TRBJ1-2; perhaps TRBD1 as D (5 bases). CDR3 length: 14 residues. Germline loops: CDR1 SEHNR, CDR2 FQNEAQ (reference sequence). Trimming pared 1 base from V and 6 bases from J, leaving 12 bases between. This CDR3 reads CASSLGAGDHGYTF. CDR3 nucleotides: TGTGCCAGCAGCTTAGGCGCGGGGGATCATGGCTACACCTTC.

V and J are TRBV30 and TRBJ2-3; D gene ambiguous. V was cut by 2 bases and J by 2 bases, with 5 bases left in between. Germline CDR1 GTSNPN, CDR2 SVGIG (reference sequence). This CDR3 region has 12 residues. Here the CDR3 DNA reads TGTGCCTGGAGTTCCTCCACAGATACGCAGTATTTT. Protein sequence: CAWSSSTDTQYF.

The V gene is TRBV19, the J gene TRBJ1-2; the D gene is possibly TRBD1 (6 bases). The CDR3 runs 13 residues. Germline assignment: CDR1 LNHDA and CDR2 SQIVND (reference sequence). Trimming removed 4 bases from V and 4 bases from J, with 10 bases in between. The CDR3 bases are TGTGCCAGTAGTACACAGGGATCCTATGGCTACACCTTC. Translated, it gives CASSTQGSYGYTF.

This clone turned up a few times. V usage is TRBV4-2 and J usage is TRBJ2-3, with D perhaps matching TRBD2 (6 bases). V dropped 1 base and J dropped 4 bases, with 15 bases sitting between them. CDR3 length equals 16 residues. Germline CDR1 reads LGHNA; CDR2 reads YNFKEQ. CDR3 sequence (DNA): TGTGCCAGCAGCCAAGGGAGGGACGGGAGTGCAGATACGCAGTATTTT. Its protein is CASSQGRDGSADTQYF.

This chain uses TRBV5-1 with TRBJ2-2; 7 positions agree with TRBD1. The CDR3 has 12 amino acids. V lost 3 bases to trimming and J lost 11 bases; unmatched junction nucleotides: 4. CDR1 is SGHRS and CDR2 is YFSETQ in the germline V gene. CDR3 region: CASSSTGIELFF. The DNA for the CDR3 is TGCGCCAGCAGCTCGACAGGGATAGAGCTGTTTTTT.

This sequence joins TRBV7-2 and TRBJ2-7; TRBD2 aligns across 14 bases. Looked up from germline, CDR1 is SGHTA and CDR2 is FQGNSA. The CDR3 sequence is 16 residues long. Losses at the gene ends were 5 bases for V and 5 bases for J; bases not matched to a gene: 8. The chain's CDR3 is CASSTPGLAGADEQYF. CDR3 DNA sequence: TGTGCCAGCAGCACCCCGGGACTAGCGGGGGCGGACGAGCAGTACTTC.

The chain joins TRBV27 to TRBJ1-6; the D gene is possibly TRBD1 (5 bases). The CDR3 spans 13 residues. Per the germline V gene, CDR1 is MNHEY and CDR2 is SMNVEV (reference sequence). The CDR3 is CVAGRTYNSPLHF. The DNA for the CDR3 is TGTGTCGCAGGGCGCACCTATAATTCACCCCTCCACTTT.

The chain joins TRBV5-8 to TRBJ2-2, with D unclear. With 1 base removed from V and 6 bases from J, the gap between germline ends came to 10 bases. Germline loops: CDR1 SGHTS, CDR2 YDEGEE. The CDR3 is made up of 14 amino acids. The CDR3 DNA follows: TGTGCCAGCAGCTTGTCGAGTTTGGCCGGGGAGCTGTTTTTT. This translates into CASSLSSLAGELFF.

This chain connects TRBV5-1 to TRBJ2-7; the D is unclear. Germline-derived CDR1 and CDR2 are SGHRS and YFSETQ. The V end was cut by 0 bases, the J end by 3 bases, with 7 bases between. CDR3 length: 13 residues. CDR3 protein: CASSLGTDYEQYF. The CDR3 nucleotides are TGCGCCAGCAGCTTGGGAACAGACTACGAGCAGTACTTC.

V gene TRBV6-1 combines with J gene TRBJ1-2; D might be TRBD1 (6 bases). CDR3 length equals 15 residues. Trimming shortened V by 6 bases and J by 4 bases, and 18 bases separated the two germline ends. CDR1 is MNHNS, CDR2 SASEGT, per germline. The CDR3 spells CASRGTGSGIYGYTF. The CDR3 DNA reads TGTGCCAGCAGGGGAACAGGGTCAGGAATCTATGGCTACACCTTC.